Listed below are T cell receptor beta chains from one sample, sequenced in a study of CD8 T cells in ankylosing spondylitis. Via MiXCR, TCRdb re-called the 5' RACE reads, giving one row per CDR3 protein. The sample yields 290,000 or so distinct CDR3 sequences, less than 25% seen once. Sequenced material: blood, either unsorted or a sorted T cell fraction (not recorded which). Source of these receptors: a female donor with ankylosing spondylitis or in good health (not recorded which). Both conserved end residues are part of each CDR3. The D gene is left open where the match is weak. Not every row has a clone size; where given, it reads once, few, many or a size class.

j_call v_call clone_size d_call cdr3_nt cdr3_aa
TRBJ1-2 TRBV4-3 few TRBD1 TGCGCCAGCAGCCAAGAAAGGGGGCGGAACTATGGCTACACCTTC CASSQERGRNYGYTF
TRBJ2-5 TRBV29-1 NA NA TGCAGCGCCCTGGAAGAGACCCAGTACTTC CSALEETQYF
TRBJ2-1 TRBV25-1 NA TRBD2 TGTGCCAGCAGTCGGACTAGGAGTGGCAATGAGCAGTTCTTC CASSRTRSGNEQFF
TRBJ1-4 TRBV27 NA NA TGTGCCAGCAGTGGTACCGGGGCATTTAATGAAAAACTGTTTTTT CASSGTGAFNEKLFF
TRBJ2-5 TRBV7-9 few NA TGTGCCAGCAGCCCCTCCAGTGGTGGGGGGACCCAGTACTTC CASSPSSGGGTQYF
TRBJ1-5 TRBV5-1 few NA TGCGCCAGCAGCTTGGCTGGAGGCGCCAATCAGCCCCAGCATTTT CASSLAGGANQPQHF
TRBJ1-1 TRBV20-1 few NA TGCAGTGCCCCACCCCTTTTGGACACTGAAGCTTTCTTT CSAPPLLDTEAFF
TRBJ1-5 TRBV5-4 NA NA TGTGCCAGCAGCCCCGGGCCCAGCTCCAATCAGCCCCAGCATTTT CASSPGPSSNQPQHF
TRBJ2-7 TRBV20-1 NA NA TGCAGTGCTAGCCCTCGTGGGGAGAATCATTACGAGCAGTACTTC CSASPRGENHYEQYF
TRBJ2-2 TRBV20-1 NA NA TGCAGTGCTAGCCCCCTGCCCGGGGAGCTGTTTTTT CSASPLPGELFF
TRBJ2-5 TRBV9 NA TRBD2 TGTGCCAGCAGCGTAGAAGGGACTAGCGTGGGGACCCAGTACTTC CASSVEGTSVGTQYF
TRBJ2-7 TRBV6-5 many TRBD1 TGTGCCAGCAGTACTCGGACAGGATCGGTCCCCTCCTACGAGCAGTACTTC CASSTRTGSVPSYEQYF
TRBJ2-3 TRBV10-3 few NA TGTGCCATCAGCGTACCGGGGGCAGATACGCAGTATTTT CAISVPGADTQYF
TRBJ2-1 TRBV11-2 few TRBD2 TGTGCCAGCAGCTTAGGAGCGGGAATCTACAATGAGCAGTTCTTC CASSLGAGIYNEQFF
TRBJ2-7 TRBV12-3/TRBV12-4 many NA TGTGCCAGCAGTTTAGCGGTCGGAATTTACGAGCAGTACTTC CASSLAVGIYEQYF
TRBJ2-5 TRBV20-1 few TRBD1 TGCAGTGCTCCGGGACAGCCCCAAGAGACCCAGTACTTC CSAPGQPQETQYF
TRBJ2-1 TRBV9 few NA TGTGCCAGCAGCGTAGGGGCCCTCCCATATGGCAATGAGCAGTTCTTC CASSVGALPYGNEQFF